This entry lists 7 T cell receptor beta chains sequenced from one sample in a study of early T cells in non-severe SARS-CoV-2 infection (dated by TCRdb to 2020 to 2023). The library was obtained by 5' RACE. Sequencing relied on a NextSeq 500. TCRdb reworked the public reads: Q25 trimming with fastp, MiXCR clone assembly, productive beta chains retained. Identical CDR3 proteins give one entry, which carries the most common genes and DNA. The sample table lists some 61,000 distinct CDR3 sequences, approximately 9.9% of them with a count of one. The ten largest clones take up less than 25% of the sample. Input material: whole blood. These receptors were obtained from an adult who was a healthcare worker with PCR-confirmed SARS-CoV-2 infection or an uninfected control (not recorded which).

This clonotype was seen a few times. This chain uses TRBV20-1 with TRBJ2-3; 8 bases are a match to TRBD2. The CDR3 extends over 15 amino acids. With 4 bases clipped from V and 0 bases from J, the junction kept 6 bases outside the gene matches. Germline CDR1 is DFQATT and CDR2 is SNEGSKA (reference sequence). CDR3 protein: CSAKRASGSTDTQYF. The CDR3 nucleotides read TGCAGTGCTAAGAGGGCTAGCGGGAGCACAGATACGCAGTATTTT.

V gene TRBV30 combines with J gene TRBJ1-2, with D possibly matching TRBD1 (5 bases). V gave up 5 bases and J gave up 8 bases, with 21 bases separating them. The length of the CDR3 is 14 residues. Germline CDR1 is GTSNPN and CDR2 is SVGIG (reference sequence). CDR3 residues: CAWEVPGLAVGYTF. DNA for the CDR3: TGTGCCTGGGAAGTGCCAGGGTTGGCGGTCGGCTACACCTTC. Complete variable domain (other parts from reference TRBV30 and TRBJ1-2): SQTIHQWPATLVQPVGSPLSLECTVEGTSNPNLYWYRQAAGRGLQLLFYSVGIGQISSEVPQNLSASRPQDRQFILSSKKLLLSDSGFYLCAWEVPGLAVGYTFGSGTRLTVV.

This clonotype was seen at least ten times. The chain recombines TRBV7-2 with TRBJ2-1; TRBD1 is a possible D gene (5 bases). V gave up 7 bases and J gave up 6 bases, with 16 bases separating them. Germline CDR1 and CDR2: SGHTA and FQGNSA. The CDR3 is 14 residues long. The CDR3 loop reads CASKVQGLGNEQFF. The CDR3, as DNA: TGTGCCAGCAAGGTGCAGGGCCTGGGCAATGAGCAGTTCTTC.

The chain employs TRBV20-1 and TRBJ1-2; 7 nucleotides line up with TRBD1. In germline, CDR1 is DFQATT, CDR2 SNEGSKA (reference sequence). J lost 4 bases, V lost 6 bases, and 8 bases had no gene match. This CDR3 spans 13 amino acids. CDR3 protein: CSATTGESYGYTF. CDR3 bases: TGCAGTGCAACTACAGGGGAGTCCTATGGCTACACCTTC.

The table lists this clonotype with many counts. The J gene is TRBJ2-6, the V gene TRBV6-5; D is perhaps TRBD1 (5 bases). The CDR3 covers 16 residues. Germline CDR1 and CDR2: MNHEY and SVGAGI. V dropped 5 bases and J dropped 3 bases, with 14 bases sitting between them. CDR3 nucleotide sequence: TGTGCCAGCAGTGCGCAGGGTTCAGGTGGGGCCAACGTCCTGACTTTC. Amino acid sequence: CASSAQGSGGANVLTF.

In its sample, this clonotype was seen many times. The rearrangement uses TRBV10-3 and TRBJ2-1; 9 bases agree with TRBD2. This CDR3 comprises 16 residues. Trimming removed 0 bases from V and 7 bases from J; junction bases left unmatched: 7. Germline V gene data show CDR1 as ENHRY and CDR2 as SYGVKD. The CDR3 DNA follows: TGTGCCATCAGTGAGTCGTTTGCGGGGGGGCCAAATGAGCAGTTCTTC. Protein sequence: CAISESFAGGPNEQFF.

This clonotype showed up many times. The chain is built from TRBV12-3 or TRBV12-4 and TRBJ2-3; D ambiguous. V was shortened by 2 bases and J by 6 bases, with 3 bases between the two germline ends. The CDR3 runs to 11 residues. This CDR3 reads CASSLSDTQYF. For the CDR3, the DNA is TGTGCCAGCAGTTTATCGGATACGCAGTATTTT.